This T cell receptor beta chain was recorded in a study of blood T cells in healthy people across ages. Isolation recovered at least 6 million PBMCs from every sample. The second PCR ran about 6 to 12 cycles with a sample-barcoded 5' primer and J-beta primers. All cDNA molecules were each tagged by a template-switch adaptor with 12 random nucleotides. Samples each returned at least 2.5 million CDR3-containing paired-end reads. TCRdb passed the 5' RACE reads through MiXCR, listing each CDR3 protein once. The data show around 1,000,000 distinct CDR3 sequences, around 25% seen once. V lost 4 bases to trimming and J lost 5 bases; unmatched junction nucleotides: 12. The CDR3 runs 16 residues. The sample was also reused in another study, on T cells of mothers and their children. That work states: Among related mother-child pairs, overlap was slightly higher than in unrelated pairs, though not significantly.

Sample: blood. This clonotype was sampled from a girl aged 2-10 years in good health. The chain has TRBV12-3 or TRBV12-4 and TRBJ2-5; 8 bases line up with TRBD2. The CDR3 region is CASSSVDGGVWETQYF. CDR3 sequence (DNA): TGTGCCAGCAGTTCGGTAGACGGGGGGGTCTGGGAGACCCAGTACTTC.